The 10 T cell receptor beta chains reported below all come from one sample, sequenced in a study of response to subunit inactivated influenza vaccine. MiXCR was run by TCRdb on the RT-PCR reads, yielding one entry per CDR3 protein. The sample records just under 250,000 distinct CDR3 sequences, roughly an eighth being singletons. The sequencing used non-naive T cells sorted from PBMCs, collected less than 15 days before vaccination. The source is a man between 50 and 59 years old who received an inactivated influenza vaccine.

This clonotype appeared many times. The chain couples TRBV5-5 to TRBJ1-1; tentatively, D is TRBD1 (5 bases). The germline gives CDR1 SGHKS, CDR2 YYEKEE (reference sequence). Trimming left V 4 bases short and J 6 bases short, with 10 bases between. CDR3 length equals 12 residues. The CDR3 spells CASSLRVSEAFF. The CDR3 DNA is TGTGCCAGCAGCCTCAGGGTCTCTGAAGCTTTCTTT.

This clonotype has just a few counts. The rearrangement uses TRBV19 and TRBJ2-7, with D maybe TRBD1 (5 bases). V was trimmed by 5 bases and J by 2 bases, leaving 13 bases between them. Germline lookup yields CDR1 LNHDA and CDR2 SQIVND (reference sequence). The length of the CDR3 is 14 residues. The CDR3 bases are TGTGCCAGTAGTTTGACAGTGCCGGCCTACGAGCAGTACTTC. Protein: CASSLTVPAYEQYF.

The rearrangement joins TRBV29-1 to TRBJ2-7; D is unclear. V lost 4 bases to trimming and J lost 6 bases, with 7 bases between them. CDR1 and CDR2 from the germline V gene are SQVTM and ANQGSEA. The CDR3 covers 10 residues. The CDR3, as DNA: TGCAGCGTTGTCATTGGCGAGCAGTACTTC. Amino acids: CSVVIGEQYF.

The chain joins TRBV10-3 to TRBJ2-7; 8 bases line up with TRBD2. The CDR3 length is 13 residues. Germline V gene lookup returns CDR1 ENHRY and CDR2 SYGVKD. The V and J ends lost 10 bases and 7 bases, in that order; junction bases with no gene match: 12. This chain's CDR3 is CATQKAGADEQYF. CDR3 nucleotides: TGTGCCACTCAAAAAGCGGGAGCGGATGAGCAGTACTTC.

V is TRBV7-9 and J is TRBJ2-3; D is unclear. This CDR3 comprises 13 residues. The V and J ends lost 7 bases and 0 bases respectively, with 8 bases between them. Looked up from germline, CDR1 is SEHNR and CDR2 is FQNEAQ (reference sequence). CDR3 nucleotides: TGTGCCAGCACCCCCCTAAGCACAGATACGCAGTATTTT. It yields the protein CASTPLSTDTQYF.

This clonotype was observed a few times. CDR3 coding DNA: TGCAGTGCTGATAGGGGTTTCCTTAGCACAGATACGCAGTATTTT. It codes for CSADRGFLSTDTQYF. V is TRBV20-1 and J is TRBJ2-3; TRBD1 might be the D (5 bases). This CDR3 region has 15 residues. Germline V gene data show CDR1 as DFQATT and CDR2 as SNEGSKA (reference sequence). Trimming removed 5 bases from V and 0 bases from J, with 15 bases in between.

V and J are TRBV11-3 and TRBJ2-1; D not certain. The CDR3 covers 13 residues. Trimming took 8 bases from V and 5 from J, leaving 13 bases between them. Germline CDR1 SGHNT, CDR2 YENEEA. DNA of the CDR3: TGTGCCAGCTCCCGAAAGTTCCACAATGAGCAGTTCTTC. This gives the protein CASSRKFHNEQFF.

The chain combines TRBV12-3 or TRBV12-4 with TRBJ1-5; TRBD1 aligns across 9 bases. With 1 base clipped from V and 0 bases from J, the junction kept 1 base outside the gene matches. The CDR3 contains 16 residues. In DNA form, the CDR3 reads TGTGCCAGCAGTTTAGAACAGGGGGCTAGCAATCAGCCCCAGCATTTT. Its protein is CASSLEQGASNQPQHF.

There are many counts of this clonotype. The J gene is TRBJ1-2, the V gene TRBV15; TRBD1 matches 7 bases. J gave up 8 bases and V 0 bases, and 6 bases lay outside the gene matches. Germline CDR1 and CDR2: LNHNV and YYDKDF (reference sequence). The CDR3 is made up of 14 amino acids. Here the CDR3 reads CATSREGGGGGYTF. In DNA form, the CDR3 reads TGTGCCACCAGCAGAGAAGGGGGCGGGGGCGGCTACACCTTC.

The chain employs TRBV20-1 and TRBJ2-3, with 10 bases lining up with TRBD2. Germline loops: CDR1 DFQATT, CDR2 SNEGSKA (reference sequence). There are 18 residues in the CDR3. Trimming removed 1 base from V and 4 bases from J; junction bases left unmatched: 14. The CDR3 DNA reads as TGCAGTGCTAGAGGAGAGGTCGGAGCGGGGGGGCCATCAGATACGCAGTATTTT. Its protein is CSARGEVGAGGPSDTQYF.